A selection of T cell receptor beta chains follows, all from one sample in a study of vaccination effects on CD4 cells after COVID-19. Sequencing used immunoSEQ multiplex PCR; TCRdb keeps in-frame clones, though not all of them. Among about 71,000 clones, 80% were seen once, and the ten largest hold 12%. Their antigens remain unidentified. The starting material was CD4+ T cells from PBMCs cultured with SARS-CoV-2 spike peptides, obtained before COVID-19 vaccination. All receptors derive from a human donor who received a COVID-19 vaccine. CDR3s include the opening cysteine and the closing phenylalanine or tryptophan. The D gene is left open where the match is weak. Clone size is not always given. Where it is, it says once, few, many or a class for expanded clones.

J gene,clone size,D gene,V gene,CDR3 DNA,CDR3 protein
TRBJ2-1,once,NA,TRBV7-3,TGTGCCAGCAGCTTAGCGAGCACAGGATTTGTGAATGAGCAGTTCTTC,CASSLASTGFVNEQFF
TRBJ1-1,NA,NA,TRBV6-1,TGTGCCAGCAGTGAATCGGCAGTGAAGACTGAAGCTTTCTTT,CASSESAVKTEAFF
TRBJ1-2,NA,NA,TRBV5-1,TGCGCCAGCAGCTTCGGGGTCGGGGTAAACTATGGCTACACCTTC,CASSFGVGVNYGYTF
TRBJ2-2,NA,NA,TRBV9,TGTGCCAGCAGCCCCCGGAAAGGGAACACCGGGGAGCTGTTTTTT,CASSPRKGNTGELFF
TRBJ2-3,NA,TRBD1,TRBV27,TGTGCCAGCAGTCAGGGGACAGGGCCCAGTGTTGCAGATACGCAGTATTTT,CASSQGTGPSVADTQYF
TRBJ1-2,NA,NA,TRBV4-3,TGCGCCAGCAGCCATGGGATCCTAACCTATGGCTACACCTTC,CASSHGILTYGYTF
TRBJ2-5,NA,NA,TRBV7-2,TGTGCCAGCAGCCCCCCCCCAAATTATATCGAGACCCAGTACTTC,CASSPPPNYIETQYF
TRBJ2-6,NA,TRBD2,TRBV4-1,TGCGCCAGCAGCCAACAGCGGGGTCAATCTGGGGCCAACGTCCTGACTTTC,CASSQQRGQSGANVLTF
TRBJ2-3,NA,NA,TRBV5-5,TGTGCCAGCAGCTTGGACAGAACTAGCACAGATACGCAGTATTTT,CASSLDRTSTDTQYF
TRBJ2-1,NA,NA,TRBV7-2,TGTGCCAGCAGCTTAGTAGGGATCAATGAGCAGTTCTTC,CASSLVGINEQFF
TRBJ1-5,NA,NA,TRBV27,TGTGCCAGCAGTTTATTACAGGGTGGTCAGCCCCAGCATTTT,CASSLLQGGQPQHF
TRBJ1-5,few,NA,TRBV6-6,TGTGCCAGCAGTTGGCAGCCTTATCAGCCCCAGCATTTT,CASSWQPYQPQHF
TRBJ1-4,NA,TRBD1,TRBV7-2,TGTGCCAGCAGCTCCAGGACAGGGTTAGAAAAACTGTTTTTT,CASSSRTGLEKLFF
TRBJ1-5,few,NA,TRBV30,TGTGCCTGGGGACAAGCTAATCAGCCCCAGCATTTT,CAWGQANQPQHF
TRBJ2-4,NA,TRBD2,TRBV29-1,TGCAGCGTTGAAATGACGAAGATCAGCGGGGGGCGGAACATTCAGTACTTC,CSVEMTKISGGRNIQYF
TRBJ2-2,NA,NA,TRBV18,TGTGCCAGCTCACCACTTGTGACGGGGAACACCGGGGAGCTGTTTTTT,CASSPLVTGNTGELFF
TRBJ1-1,NA,TRBD1,TRBV30,TGTGCCTGGAGTTCTCAGAGGACAGGGGAGGTTACTGAAGCTTTCTTT,CAWSSQRTGEVTEAFF
TRBJ2-1,NA,NA,TRBV7-3,TGTGCCAGCAGCTTAACGGACGTACGTGCGAATGAGCAGTTCTTC,CASSLTDVRANEQFF
TRBJ1-2,few,NA,TRBV25-1,TGTGCCAGCACCCACGACACTAACTATGGCTACACCTTC,CASTHDTNYGYTF
TRBJ1-6,NA,NA,TRBV12-3/TRBV12-4,TGTGCCAGCTACAGACGGGGTGGATCACCCCTCCACTTT,CASYRRGGSPLHF
TRBJ2-5,NA,NA,TRBV19,TGTGCCAGTAGTATTAGAGGGGCGGCAGGCGGGACCCAGTACTTC,CASSIRGAAGGTQYF
TRBJ2-3,few,NA,TRBV5-8,TGTGCCAGCCCCACGGGGATTTGGGGGAGGAACACAGATACGCAGTATTTT,CASPTGIWGRNTDTQYF
TRBJ1-2,few,NA,TRBV9,TGTGCCAGCAGCGGCCAAGGGACTCAGCGGGTAGGCTACACCTTC,CASSGQGTQRVGYTF
TRBJ1-2,NA,TRBD1,TRBV7-2,TGTGCCAGCAGCTTAGAAGTGGACAGGGCACGGGGTGGCTACACCTTC,CASSLEVDRARGGYTF
TRBJ1-2,NA,TRBD1,TRBV7-2,TGTGCCAGCAGCTTATTGACAGGGGACGGCTACACCTTC,CASSLLTGDGYTF
TRBJ2-1,NA,NA,TRBV2,TGTGCCAGCAGTCGAGGGGTGCTCAATGAGCAGTTCTTC,CASSRGVLNEQFF
TRBJ1-2,NA,TRBD1,TRBV27,TGTGCCAGCAGCCCCTTACCGGGACAGAACTATGGCTACACCTTC,CASSPLPGQNYGYTF
TRBJ2-1,once,TRBD2,TRBV29-1,TGCAGCGTTGCAGCGGGACGAGCATACAATGAGCAGTTCTTC,CSVAAGRAYNEQFF
TRBJ1-4,once,TRBD1,TRBV4-3,TGCGCCAGCAGCCACCGCATCGTTCTGGACAGGGGGGTAGGGGAAAAACTGTTTTTT,CASSHRIVLDRGVGEKLFF
TRBJ2-2,NA,TRBD2,TRBV30,TGTGCCTGCGGAGCGGGGGCGGGCACCGGGGAGCTGTTTTTT,CACGAGAGTGELFF
TRBJ2-1,NA,TRBD1,TRBV24-1,TGTGCCACCAGTGACCACACAGGGGGGTTTTACAATGATGAGCAGTTCTTC,CATSDHTGGFYNDEQFF
TRBJ2-1,NA,NA,TRBV7-9,TGTGCCAGCAGCTTAAAAGGGGGGGCGATGGGCAATGAGCAGTTCTTC,CASSLKGGAMGNEQFF
TRBJ1-6,NA,NA,TRBV3-1/TRBV3-2,TGTGCCAGCAGCCGAGGGGGGGAGGTTTATAATTCACCCCTCCACTTT,CASSRGGEVYNSPLHF
TRBJ2-1,NA,NA,TRBV24-1,TGTGCCACCAGTGCCGGTGGACACAATGAGCAGTTCTTC,CATSAGGHNEQFF
TRBJ2-1,NA,NA,TRBV19,TGTGCCAGTAGTAACGCCGGTTCGGGCTATCTCAATGAGCAGTTCTTC,CASSNAGSGYLNEQFF
TRBJ1-6,NA,NA,TRBV5-1,TGCGCCAGCAGCTTAAGGACGGAGGATAATTCACCCCTCCACTTT,CASSLRTEDNSPLHF
TRBJ2-3,NA,TRBD2,TRBV6-6,TGTGCCAGCAGTCCTCCTCTAGCGGGGGGCCCCTCTAGCACAGATACGCAGTATTTT,CASSPPLAGGPSSTDTQYF
TRBJ2-2,NA,NA,TRBV14,TGTGCCAGCAGCCAATTAATCCCCGGGGAGCTGTTTTTT,CASSQLIPGELFF
TRBJ2-1,NA,NA,TRBV18,TGTGCCAGCTCACCGGTGGGGGCATACAATGAGCAGTTCTTC,CASSPVGAYNEQFF
TRBJ2-1,NA,TRBD1,TRBV27,TGTGCCAGCAGACCCGGGACAGGGGGATACAATGAGCAGTTCTTC,CASRPGTGGYNEQFF
TRBJ1-3,NA,NA,TRBV18,TGTGCCAGCTCACCACAAACCGGGAGCACCATATATTTT,CASSPQTGSTIYF
TRBJ2-3,NA,TRBD2,TRBV4-2,TGTGCCAGCAGCCAAGAAGCTAGCGGGGACACAGATACGCAGTATTTT,CASSQEASGDTDTQYF
TRBJ1-6,once,TRBD1,TRBV30,TGTGCCTGGAGTCGCGGACAGGGAAGTTCACCCCTCCACTTT,CAWSRGQGSSPLHF
TRBJ1-2,NA,NA,TRBV28,TGTGCCAGCAGTTTATTAGTAGGAGGGAACGGCTACACCTTC,CASSLLVGGNGYTF
TRBJ2-1,few,TRBD1,TRBV6-5,TGTGCCAGCCAACTTCAGACAGGGTCGATCCCTGAGCAGTTCTTC,CASQLQTGSIPEQFF
TRBJ2-2,NA,TRBD2,TRBV12-5,TGTGCTAGTGGTTTGGTACTGAGCGGGGAAACCGGGGAGCTGTTTTTT,CASGLVLSGETGELFF
TRBJ1-5,once,NA,TRBV7-2,TGTGCCAGCAGCTTATTGGGGGTTCAGCAGCCCCAGCATTTT,CASSLLGVQQPQHF
TRBJ2-3,NA,NA,TRBV7-3,TGTGCCAGCAGCCCGGGACTTGGAGTCACAGATACGCAGTATTTT,CASSPGLGVTDTQYF
TRBJ1-3,NA,NA,TRBV19,TGTGCCAGTAGAGACACGAAAAACTCTGGAAACACCATATATTTT,CASRDTKNSGNTIYF
TRBJ1-2,few,TRBD1,TRBV12-3/TRBV12-4,TGTGCCAGCAGTTTTGGGACAGCCTATGGCTACACCTTC,CASSFGTAYGYTF
TRBJ1-2,NA,NA,TRBV18,TGTGCCAGCTCACCACCAGTGGGAGGCGGCTATGGCTACACCTTC,CASSPPVGGGYGYTF